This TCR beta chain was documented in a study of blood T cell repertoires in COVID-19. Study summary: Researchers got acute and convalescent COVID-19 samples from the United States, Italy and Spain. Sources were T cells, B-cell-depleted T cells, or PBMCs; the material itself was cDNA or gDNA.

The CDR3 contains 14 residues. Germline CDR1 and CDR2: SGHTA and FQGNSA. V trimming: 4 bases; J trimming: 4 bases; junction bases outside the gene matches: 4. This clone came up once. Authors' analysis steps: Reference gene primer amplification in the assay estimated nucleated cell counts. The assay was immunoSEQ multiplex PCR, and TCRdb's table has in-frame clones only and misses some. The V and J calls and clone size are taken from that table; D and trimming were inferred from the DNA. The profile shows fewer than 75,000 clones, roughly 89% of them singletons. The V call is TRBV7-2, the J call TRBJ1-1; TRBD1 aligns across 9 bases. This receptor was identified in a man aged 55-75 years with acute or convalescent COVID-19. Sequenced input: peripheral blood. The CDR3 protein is CASSSDRGGTEAFF. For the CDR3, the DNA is TGTGCCAGCAGCTCCGACAGGGGGGGCACTGAAGCTTTCTTT.